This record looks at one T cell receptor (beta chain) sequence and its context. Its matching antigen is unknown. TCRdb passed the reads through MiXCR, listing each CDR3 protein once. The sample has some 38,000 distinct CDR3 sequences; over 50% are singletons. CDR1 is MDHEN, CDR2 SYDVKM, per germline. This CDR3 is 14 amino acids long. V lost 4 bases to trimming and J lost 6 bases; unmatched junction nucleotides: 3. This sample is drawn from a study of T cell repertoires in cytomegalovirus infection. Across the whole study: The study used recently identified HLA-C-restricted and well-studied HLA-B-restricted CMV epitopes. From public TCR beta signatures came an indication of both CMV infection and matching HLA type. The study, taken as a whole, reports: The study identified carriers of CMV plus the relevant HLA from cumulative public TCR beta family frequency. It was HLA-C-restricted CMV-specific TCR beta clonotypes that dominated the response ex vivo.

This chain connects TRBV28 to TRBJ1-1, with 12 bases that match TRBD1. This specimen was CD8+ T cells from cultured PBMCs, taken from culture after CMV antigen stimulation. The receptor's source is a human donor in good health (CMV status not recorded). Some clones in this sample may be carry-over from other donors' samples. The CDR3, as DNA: TGTGCCAGCAGTTGGGACAGGGGGCGCGCTGAAGCTTTCTTT. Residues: CASSWDRGRAEAFF.